One sample yielded the 28 T cell receptor beta chains listed below, sequenced in a study of spatial heterogeneity in lung cancer (dated by TCRdb to the late 2010s). On the study overall, not on this receptor specifically: The number of expanded intratumoral alpha and beta TCRs correlated with the tumor nonsynonymous mutation count.

The library was obtained by 5' RACE. TCRdb lists the instrument as NextSeq 500. TCRdb trimmed the raw reads at Q25, called clones with MiXCR and kept productive beta chains. One record per CDR3 amino acid sequence lists the most common genes and DNA. Within this sample are about 23,000 distinct CDR3 sequences, with under 8% of them counted one time only. Under 13% of the sample goes to the ten largest clones. The time point tag for this specimen amounts to: sample taken at primary tumor resection. These receptors' antigens are unknown. The starting material was lung tumor tissue, obtained at surgery. Source of these receptors: a male donor with early-stage non-small cell lung cancer.

This clonotype was recorded at least ten times. The V call is TRBV24-1, the J call TRBJ2-2; the D gene could be TRBD1 or TRBD2 (5 bases each). Deletions cut 5 bases from V and 9 bases from J, with 15 bases between. This CDR3 is built from 14 residues. CDR1 and CDR2 (germline): KGHDR, SFDVKD. CDR3 coding DNA: TGTGCCACCAGTGGTACGCCAGGGAGTTGGGAGCTGTTTTTT. It translates to CATSGTPGSWELFF.

This rearrangement joins TRBV20-1 to TRBJ1-6; TRBD1 is a possible D gene (6 bases). V lost 3 bases, J lost 7 bases, and 16 bases lay in between. Germline assignment: CDR1 DFQATT and CDR2 SNEGSKA (reference sequence). The CDR3 spans 15 residues. CDR3 bases: TGCAGTGCTAGCGTCTCGGGGGGCTTGAATTCACCCCTCCACTTT. Translation: CSASVSGGLNSPLHF.

This clonotype was observed many times. The chain recombines TRBV7-3 with TRBJ2-1; TRBD1 or TRBD2 may be the D gene (5 bases each). Looked up from germline, CDR1 is SGHTA and CDR2 is FQGTGA. Trimming took 4 bases from V and 13 from J, leaving 23 bases between them. CDR3 length: 15 amino acids. The CDR3 protein is CASSSGQPGTGEQFF. DNA for the CDR3: TGTGCCAGCAGCTCTGGACAACCGGGCACCGGGGAACAGTTCTTC. The entire variable domain, with the rest obtained from reference TRBV7-3 and TRBJ2-1, is as follows: GAGVSQTPSNKVTEKGKYVELRCDPISGHTALYWYRQSLGQGPEFLIYFQGTGAADDSGLPNDRFFAVRPEGSVSTLKIQRTERGDSAVYLCASSSGQPGTGEQFFGPGTRLTVL.

There are many counts of this clonotype. The chain is built from TRBV7-2 and TRBJ2-7; the match to TRBD1 covers 10 bases. Losses at the gene ends were 5 bases for V and 7 bases for J; bases not matched to a gene: 8. This CDR3 comprises 14 residues. The germline CDR1 and CDR2 sequences are SGHTA and FQGNSA. The CDR3 spells CASSRRTGGVEQYF. CDR3 bases: TGTGCCAGCAGCCGCCGGACAGGGGGAGTTGAGCAGTACTTC.

This clonotype was observed a few times. CDR3 loop: CASSPPRRGDANTQYF. DNA for the CDR3: TGTGCCAGCAGCCCTCCCCGAAGGGGGGACGCGAATACGCAGTATTTT. The V call is TRBV14, the J call TRBJ2-3, with D tentatively TRBD1 or TRBD2 (6 bases each). This CDR3 contains 16 residues. V lost 4 bases and J 7 bases, leaving 21 bases between the germline ends. CDR1 and CDR2 (germline): SGHDN, FVKESK.

The chain carries TRBV3-1 and TRBJ2-6; D unclear. V lost 4 bases, J lost 0 bases, and 4 bases lay in between. The CDR3 totals 14 residues. Germline CDR1 and CDR2: LGHDT and YNNKEL (reference sequence). The CDR3 here is CASSLNSGANVLTF. The CDR3 DNA reads as TGTGCCAGCAGCCTGAACTCTGGGGCCAACGTCCTGACTTTC. Full variable domain (missing parts from reference TRBV3-1 and TRBJ2-6): DTAVSQTPKYLVTQMGNDKSIKCEQNLGHDTMYWYKQDSKKFLKIMFSYNNKELIINETVPNRFSPKSPDKAHLNLHINSLELGDSAVYFCASSLNSGANVLTFGAGSRLTVL.

This clonotype showed up many times. The rearrangement links TRBV7-2 to TRBJ2-1; 11 bases line up with TRBD2. The length of the CDR3 is 13 residues. The junction had 8 bases not matched to a gene; V was cut back by 7 bases and J by 12 bases. Germline V gene lookup returns CDR1 SGHTA and CDR2 FQGNSA. This CDR3 reads CASTRTSGPWQFF. The CDR3, as DNA: TGTGCCAGCACTCGGACTAGCGGGCCTTGGCAGTTCTTC.

This clonotype was detected a few times. The chain joins TRBV5-1 to TRBJ2-1; D might be TRBD1 or TRBD2, each matching 5 bases. The CDR3 is 18 amino acids. Trimming left V 3 bases short and J 0 bases short, with 19 bases between. Per the germline V gene, CDR1 is SGHRS and CDR2 is YFSETQ. This chain's CDR3 is CASSSAGGGSSSYNEQFF. Written as DNA, the CDR3 is TGCGCCAGCAGCTCCGCTGGGGGTGGGTCGAGCTCCTACAATGAGCAGTTCTTC. Based on the CDR3 plus reference TRBV5-1 and TRBJ2-1, the full variable domain is KAGVTQTPRYLIKTRGQQVTLSCSPISGHRSVSWYQQTPGQGLQFLFEYFSETQRNKGNFPGRFSGRQFSNSRSEMNVSTLELGDSALYLCASSSAGGGSSSYNEQFFGPGTRLTVL.

The V call is TRBV7-9, the J call TRBJ2-3; D perhaps matches TRBD2 (5 bases). CDR1 SEHNR and CDR2 FQNEAQ come from the germline V gene (reference sequence). This CDR3 region has 15 residues. The V gene lost 2 bases and the J gene lost 5 bases, with 14 bases spanning the gap. The CDR3 sequence is CASSLLPRAGDTQYF. The CDR3 region has the DNA TGTGCCAGCAGCTTATTGCCCCGGGCGGGAGATACGCAGTATTTT. Drawing the rest from reference TRBV7-9 and TRBJ2-3, the complete variable domain is DTGVSQNPRHKITKRGQNVTFRCDPISEHNRLYWYRQTLGQGPEFLTYFQNEAQLEKSRLLSDRFSAERPKGSFSTLEIQRTEQGDSAMYLCASSLLPRAGDTQYFGPGTRLTVL.

Many counts were recorded for this clonotype. The CDR3, as DNA: TGTGCCAGCAGTTTGGCTGGGGGCGGTAGTCAAGAGACCCAGTACTTC. Translation: CASSLAGGGSQETQYF. The chain recombines TRBV28 with TRBJ2-5; tentatively, D is TRBD1 (6 bases). CDR1 is MDHEN, CDR2 SYDVKM, per germline. The V end was cut by 3 bases, the J end by 2 bases, with 16 bases between. This CDR3 region has 16 residues.

There are many counts of this clonotype. The chain joins TRBV2 to TRBJ1-1; D is undetermined. Germline-derived CDR1 and CDR2 are SNHLY and FYNNEI. The V end lost 2 bases, the J end lost 6 bases, and 4 bases lay between the germline ends. CDR3 length equals 11 residues. The CDR3 DNA reads TGTGCCAGCAGTGAATACGCTGAAGCTTTCTTT. It codes for CASSEYAEAFF.

This clonotype was detected ten times or more. CDR3 in DNA: TGTGCCAGCGCCCGCCACAGGGAAGAGACCCAGTACTTC. Translating it yields CASARHREETQYF. The genes are TRBV27 and TRBJ2-5; D perhaps matches TRBD1 (6 bases). Germline lookup yields CDR1 MNHEY and CDR2 SMNVEV (reference sequence). Trimming pared 8 bases from V and 3 bases from J, leaving 13 bases between. The CDR3 is made up of 13 amino acids.

Details on this clonotype: A read error is possible here, since a much larger clone lies one base away. This chain joins TRBV10-3 and TRBJ2-7, with 7 bases aligning to TRBD1. The CDR3 loop spans 12 amino acids. With 10 bases clipped from V and 2 bases from J, the junction kept 5 bases outside the gene matches. CDR1 is ENHRY and CDR2 is SYGVKD in the germline V gene. The CDR3 reads CANSTGAYEQYF. The DNA of the CDR3 is TGTGCCAACAGCACAGGGGCCTACGAGCAGTACTTC.

The chain employs TRBV12-3 or TRBV12-4 and TRBJ2-7, with TRBD1 identical over 8 bases. CDR3 length: 16 residues. V shed 6 bases, J shed 7 bases, and the junction held 17 bases outside the gene matches. The CDR3, as DNA: TGTGCCAGCAGGCCAACGGGGGCAGGGGGCGCTGGGGAGCAGTACTTC. Its protein is CASRPTGAGGAGEQYF.

This clonotype was detected ten times or more. The chain recombines TRBV5-1 with TRBJ1-2; D is possibly TRBD1 (6 bases). The CDR3 covers 13 residues. Trimming removed 0 bases at V and 6 bases at J, with 9 bases between. Germline V gene sequence: CDR1 SGHRS, CDR2 YFSETQ. Written as DNA, the CDR3 is TGCGCCAGCAGCTTGGAGGGGGTTGATGGCTACACCTTC. The encoded protein is CASSLEGVDGYTF.

This clonotype was seen repeatedly, ten times or more. The J gene is TRBJ1-1, the V gene TRBV7-9, with 7 bases that match TRBD1. The V gene end was trimmed by 0 bases and the J gene end by 3 bases; junction bases not matched to a gene: 7. From germline, CDR1 is SEHNR and CDR2 FQNEAQ (reference sequence). This CDR3 is built from 16 residues. The CDR3 region is CASSLAWGQTDTEAFF. As DNA, the CDR3 is TGTGCCAGCAGCTTAGCGTGGGGACAGACGGACACTGAAGCTTTCTTT.

This clonotype was seen at least ten times. The chain couples TRBV4-2 to TRBJ2-1, with TRBD2 matching over 9 bases. The CDR3 consists of 16 residues. Losses at the gene ends were 3 bases for V and 8 bases for J; bases not matched to a gene: 11. From germline, CDR1 is LGHNA and CDR2 YNFKEQ. The CDR3 region has the DNA TGTGCCAGCAGCCAGGCCCGTGGCGGGGGGGCCGATGAGCAGTTCTTC. This encodes CASSQARGGGADEQFF.

Many counts were recorded for this clonotype. The chain couples TRBV7-2 to TRBJ2-5; a possible D gene is TRBD1 (5 bases). Germline CDR1 reads SGHTA; CDR2 reads FQGNSA. There are 15 residues in the CDR3. V shed 3 bases and J shed 5 bases, with 16 bases lying between them. The CDR3 DNA is TGTGCCAGCAGCTTGCAGGGTATAGGAATCGAGACCCAGTACTTC. It yields the protein CASSLQGIGIETQYF.

This chain links TRBV28 with TRBJ2-1, with TRBD1 matching over 7 bases. Per the germline V gene, CDR1 is MDHEN and CDR2 is SYDVKM. V trimming: 9 bases; J trimming: 7 bases; junction bases outside the gene matches: 15. CDR3 size: 15 residues. The CDR3 region is CARPETGSILNEQFF. The CDR3 coding sequence is TGTGCCAGGCCCGAGACAGGGTCAATTCTAAATGAGCAGTTCTTC.

This clonotype was recorded many times. V usage is TRBV29-1 and J usage is TRBJ1-1; D possibly corresponds to TRBD1 (5 bases). The ends were cut back, 7 bases at V and 8 bases at J, with 11 bases in the middle. From germline, CDR1 is SQVTM and CDR2 ANQGSEA. The CDR3 has 10 amino acids. The CDR3: CSAEGQEAFF. In nucleotides, the CDR3 is TGCAGCGCCGAGGGGCAGGAAGCTTTCTTT.

This clonotype was recorded at least ten times. V and J are TRBV7-6 and TRBJ2-7; 7 nucleotides align to TRBD2. In germline, CDR1 is SGHVS, CDR2 FNYEAQ. V trimming: 8 bases; J trimming: 0 bases; junction bases outside the gene matches: 7. The CDR3 contains 14 residues. The chain's CDR3 is CASGHTSVSYEQYF. The CDR3 DNA is TGTGCCAGCGGCCACACTAGCGTCTCCTACGAGCAGTACTTC.

This chain links TRBV6-2 or TRBV6-3 with TRBJ2-7; 11 bases are shared with TRBD2. Germline CDR1 is MNHEY and CDR2 is SVGEGT. The CDR3 contains 15 residues. With V trimmed by 4 bases and J by 9 bases, 11 bases remained unmatched. CDR3 protein: CASSSPGLADTTQYF. CDR3 bases: TGTGCCAGCAGTTCGCCGGGACTAGCGGATACGACGCAGTACTTC.

This clonotype has at least ten counts. The chain joins TRBV7-2 to TRBJ1-3, with D hard to call. CDR3 length: 14 amino acids. The germline V gene has CDR1 SGHTA and CDR2 FQGNSA. With 0 bases removed from V and 5 bases from J, the gap between germline ends came to 8 bases. The CDR3: CASSLAQERNTIYF. As DNA, the CDR3 is TGTGCCAGCAGCTTAGCTCAGGAGCGAAACACCATATATTTT. The entire variable domain, with the rest obtained from reference TRBV7-2 and TRBJ1-3, is as follows: GAGVSQSPSNKVTEKGKDVELRCDPISGHTALYWYRQSLGQGLEFLIYFQGNSAPDKSGLPSDRFSAERTGGSVSTLTIQRTQQEDSAVYLCASSLAQERNTIYFGEGSWLTVV.

This sequence joins TRBV6-5 and TRBJ2-3; 7 bases are a match to TRBD1. Germline V gene data show CDR1 as MNHEY and CDR2 as SVGAGI. V shed 6 bases and J 0 bases; nucleotides not matched to a gene: 9. This CDR3 is 16 amino acids long. The CDR3 bases are TGTGCCAGCAGGAGGTCCACGACAGGGAGCACAGATACGCAGTATTTT. Translating gives CASRRSTTGSTDTQYF.

This clonotype came up many times. The chain uses TRBV7-2 and TRBJ2-5; 12 nucleotides align to TRBD1. CDR3 length equals 16 residues. Germline CDR1 SGHTA, CDR2 FQGNSA. After removal of 3 bases from V and 5 bases from J, the junction contained 7 bases not matched to a gene. The CDR3 coding sequence is TGTGCCAGCAGCTTTCCCGGGACAGGGGGCAGTGAGACCCAGTACTTC. Residues: CASSFPGTGGSETQYF.

Many counts were recorded for this clonotype. The chain carries TRBV7-8 and TRBJ1-1; D is unresolved. CDR1 and CDR2 from the germline V gene are SGHVS and FQNEAQ. The germline V and J ends were trimmed by 1 base and 12 bases, with 9 bases remaining between them. The CDR3 is made up of 11 amino acids. This CDR3 is CASSLGWETFF. CDR3 nucleotides: TGTGCCAGCAGCTTAGGGTGGGAAACTTTCTTT. The entire variable domain, with the rest obtained from reference TRBV7-8 and TRBJ1-1, is as follows: GAGVSQSPRYKVAKRGQDVALRCDPISGHVSLFWYQQALGQGPEFLTYFQNEAQLDKSGLPSDRFFAERPEGSVSTLKIQRTQQEDSAVYLCASSLGWETFFGQGTRLTVV.

The table lists this clonotype with many counts. V usage is TRBV7-3 and J usage is TRBJ1-2; D is undetermined. Germline V gene sequence: CDR1 SGHTA, CDR2 FQGTGA. Between the trimmed V and J ends, which lost 5 bases and 1 base, there was a span of 8 bases. The CDR3 is 13 amino acids. The CDR3 protein is CASSQGSNYGYTF. The CDR3 DNA sequence: TGTGCCAGCAGCCAAGGAAGTAACTATGGCTACACCTTC.

This chain uses TRBV7-8 with TRBJ2-7; tentatively, D is TRBD1 (5 bases). The ends were cut back, 4 bases at V and 5 bases at J, with 6 bases in the middle. This CDR3 is 11 amino acids long. Germline V gene lookup returns CDR1 SGHVS and CDR2 FQNEAQ. Here the CDR3 DNA reads TGTGCCAGCAGCTCGGACAACGAGCAGTACTTC. Its translation: CASSSDNEQYF.